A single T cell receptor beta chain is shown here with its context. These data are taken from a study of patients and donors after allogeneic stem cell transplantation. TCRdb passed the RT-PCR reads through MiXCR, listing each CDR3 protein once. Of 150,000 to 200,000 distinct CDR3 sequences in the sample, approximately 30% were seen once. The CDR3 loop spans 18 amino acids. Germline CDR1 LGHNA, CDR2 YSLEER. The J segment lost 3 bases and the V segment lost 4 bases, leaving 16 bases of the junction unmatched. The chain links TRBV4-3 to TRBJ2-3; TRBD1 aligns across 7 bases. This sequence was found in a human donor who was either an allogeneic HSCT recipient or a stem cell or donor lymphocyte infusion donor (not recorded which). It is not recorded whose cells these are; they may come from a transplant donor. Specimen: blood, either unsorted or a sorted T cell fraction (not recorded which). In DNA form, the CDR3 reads TGCGCCAGCAGCCGTCCCCTATTCACAGGGGCGTCGACAGATACGCAGTATTTT. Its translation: CASSRPLFTGASTDTQYF.